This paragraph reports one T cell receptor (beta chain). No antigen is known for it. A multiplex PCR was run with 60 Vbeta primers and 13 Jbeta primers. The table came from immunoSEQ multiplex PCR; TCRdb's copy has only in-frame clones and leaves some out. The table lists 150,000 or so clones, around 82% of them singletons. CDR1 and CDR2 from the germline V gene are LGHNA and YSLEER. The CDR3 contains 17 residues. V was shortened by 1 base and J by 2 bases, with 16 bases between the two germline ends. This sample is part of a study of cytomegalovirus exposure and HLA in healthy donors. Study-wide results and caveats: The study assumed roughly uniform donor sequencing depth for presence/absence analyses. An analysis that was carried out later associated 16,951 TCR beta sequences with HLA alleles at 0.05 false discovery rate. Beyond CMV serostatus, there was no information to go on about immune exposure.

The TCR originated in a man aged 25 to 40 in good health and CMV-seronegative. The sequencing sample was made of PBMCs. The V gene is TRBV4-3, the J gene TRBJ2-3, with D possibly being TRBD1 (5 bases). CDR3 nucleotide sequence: TGCGCCAGCAGCCAAGCTTGGCAGGGATCCCTCACAGATACGCAGTATTTT. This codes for CASSQAWQGSLTDTQYF.